The source of this T cell receptor beta chain is a study of PD-1 blockade in classical Hodgkin lymphoma. Findings and caveats of the study: Researchers reported that CD4+ TCR diversity, though not CD8+, rose significantly by C4D1. Complete responders possessed baseline diversity comparable to newly diagnosed patients.

Germline assignment: CDR1 SGHTA and CDR2 FQGNSA. Trimming left V 1 base short and J 1 base short, with 10 bases between. This CDR3 has 15 residues. The data were produced by immunoSEQ multiplex PCR, yet TCRdb's version contains in-frame clones alone and is incomplete. The table includes fewer than 45,000 clones, about 85% detected once. All patients experienced relapse after autologous stem cell transplantation, and brentuximab vedotin exposure was variable. Remarks on this clone: Its antigen is currently unknown.

The input for sequencing was peripheral blood mononuclear cells (PBMCs), taken before the second cycle of nivolumab. This sequence originates from a human donor with classical Hodgkin lymphoma. This sequence joins TRBV7-2 and TRBJ1-2, with TRBD1 as a possible D gene (5 bases). The CDR3 region has the DNA TGTGCCAGCAGCTTAGGAGGGGCTATTAACTATGGCTACACCTTC. Translating it yields CASSLGGAINYGYTF. The full variable domain, with the rest looked up from reference TRBV7-2 and TRBJ1-2, is GAGVSQSPSNKVTEKGKDVELRCDPISGHTALYWYRQSLGQGLEFLIYFQGNSAPDKSGLPSDRFSAERTGGSVSTLTIQRTQQEDSAVYLCASSLGGAINYGYTFGSGTRLTVV.